This entry concerns a single TCR beta chain. Using immunoSEQ multiplex PCR, the repertoire was profiled, and TCRdb retains in-frame clones only, with some absent. The sample has around 120,000 clones; roughly nine tenths are singletons. This record comes from a study of T cell changes during pregnancy in multiple sclerosis. Germline CDR1 is SNHLY and CDR2 is FYNNEI. The CDR3 is 16 amino acids. V lost 4 bases, J lost 2 bases, and 5 bases stayed unmatched. Material: peripheral blood, obtained after pregnancy. The TCR sequence derives from a female donor with multiple sclerosis, enrolled in a pregnancy study. The chain combines TRBV2 with TRBJ1-6; 7 nucleotides match TRBD1. The CDR3 loop reads CASSVEGAAYNSPLHF. CDR3 bases: TGTGCCAGCAGTGTCGAGGGGGCCGCCTATAATTCACCCCTCCACTTT.